This T cell receptor (beta chain) came from a study of a mutant IDH1 vaccine in newly diagnosed glioma. Whole-study context: Mean patient age was around 40 years; roughly 62% were male and approximately 38% female.

Time point noted: week 47, end of study. Mutant IDH1 20-mer peptide, at 300 ug, made up each vaccine dose, with topical imiquimod. Germline V CDR1 and CDR2: ENHRY, SYGVKD. The CDR3 covers 14 residues. This clone has just a few counts. Its antigen remains unknown. One end of the junction fails to match germline, which may point to a read error. The assay was immunoSEQ multiplex PCR, and TCRdb's table has in-frame clones only and misses some. This sample has approximately 60,000 clones; 75% to 90% occur once, and the top ten carry more than 3%. The V gene is TRBV10-3, the J gene TRBJ1-6, with D possibly being TRBD1 (6 bases). This sequence was found in a woman aged 45-60 years with glioma. The starting material was PBMCs, obtained from a glioma patient whose treatment included an IDH1 peptide vaccine. CDR3 loop: CAISARDTDSPPHF. The CDR3 DNA is TGTGCCATCAGTGCCCGGGACACCGATTCACCCCCCCACTTT.